The T cell receptor beta chain described here comes from a study of blood T cell repertoires in COVID-19. For the study at large: The United States, Italy and Spain supplied acute and convalescent COVID-19 samples.

This clone was seen once. The assay was immunoSEQ multiplex PCR, and TCRdb's table has in-frame clones only and misses some. The sample has about 78,000 clones; around nine tenths are singletons. With 5 bases removed from V and 7 bases from J, the gap between germline ends came to 14 bases. The length of the CDR3 is 13 residues. The chain carries TRBV12-3 or TRBV12-4 and TRBJ1-1; D is unresolved. The sequenced material came from peripheral blood. This receptor was identified in a man aged 50-59 years with active or convalescent COVID-19. The CDR3 spells CASSPPPGGEAFF. DNA for the CDR3: TGTGCCAGCAGTCCTCCCCCTGGAGGTGAAGCTTTCTTT.